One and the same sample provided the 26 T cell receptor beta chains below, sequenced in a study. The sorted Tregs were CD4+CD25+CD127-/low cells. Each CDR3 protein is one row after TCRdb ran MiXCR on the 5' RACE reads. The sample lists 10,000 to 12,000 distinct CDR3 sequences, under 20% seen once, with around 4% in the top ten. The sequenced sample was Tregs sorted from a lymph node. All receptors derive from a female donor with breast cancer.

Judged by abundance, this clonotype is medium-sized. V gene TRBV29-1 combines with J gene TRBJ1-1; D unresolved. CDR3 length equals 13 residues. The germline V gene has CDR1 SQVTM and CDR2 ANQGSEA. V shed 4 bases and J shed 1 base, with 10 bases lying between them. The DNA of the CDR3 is TGCAGCGTTGCCCGTGAGGGGAACACTGAAGCTTTCTTT. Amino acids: CSVAREGNTEAFF.

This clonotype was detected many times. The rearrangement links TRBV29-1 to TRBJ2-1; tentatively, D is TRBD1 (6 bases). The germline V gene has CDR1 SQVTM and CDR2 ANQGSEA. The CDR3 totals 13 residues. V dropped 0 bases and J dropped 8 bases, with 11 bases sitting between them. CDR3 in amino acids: CSVEEYRADEQFF. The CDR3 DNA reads TGCAGCGTTGAAGAGTACAGGGCCGATGAGCAGTTCTTC.

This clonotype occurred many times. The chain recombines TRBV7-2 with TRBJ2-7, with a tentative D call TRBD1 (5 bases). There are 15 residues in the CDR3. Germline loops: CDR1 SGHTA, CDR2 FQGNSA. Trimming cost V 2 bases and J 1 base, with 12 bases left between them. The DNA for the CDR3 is TGTGCCAGCAGCTTAAGGGGTAAAGAGTCCTACGAGCAGTACTTC. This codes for CASSLRGKESYEQYF.

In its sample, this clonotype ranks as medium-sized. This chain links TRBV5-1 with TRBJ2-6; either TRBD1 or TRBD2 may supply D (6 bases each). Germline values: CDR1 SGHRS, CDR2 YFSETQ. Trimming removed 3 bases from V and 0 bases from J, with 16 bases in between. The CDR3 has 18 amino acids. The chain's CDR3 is CASSWVGGHSSGANVLTF. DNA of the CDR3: TGCGCCAGCAGCTGGGTGGGGGGCCACAGCTCTGGGGCCAACGTCCTGACTTTC.

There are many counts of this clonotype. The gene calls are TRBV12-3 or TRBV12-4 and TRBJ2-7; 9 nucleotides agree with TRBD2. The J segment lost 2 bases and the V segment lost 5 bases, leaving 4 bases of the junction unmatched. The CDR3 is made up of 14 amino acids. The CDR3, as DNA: TGTGCCAGCAGTCATAGCGGGGGCACCTACGAGCAGTACTTC. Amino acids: CASSHSGGTYEQYF.

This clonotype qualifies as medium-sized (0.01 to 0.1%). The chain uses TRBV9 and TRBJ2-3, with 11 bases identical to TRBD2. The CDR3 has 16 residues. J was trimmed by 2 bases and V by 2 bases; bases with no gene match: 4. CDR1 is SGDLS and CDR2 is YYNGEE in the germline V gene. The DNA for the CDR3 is TGTGCCAGCAGCGTGGGACTAGCGGAGTCCACAGATACGCAGTATTTT. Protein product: CASSVGLAESTDTQYF.

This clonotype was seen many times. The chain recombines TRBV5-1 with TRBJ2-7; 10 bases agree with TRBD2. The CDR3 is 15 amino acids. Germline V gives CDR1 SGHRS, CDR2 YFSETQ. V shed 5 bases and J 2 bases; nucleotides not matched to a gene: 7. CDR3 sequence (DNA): TGCGCCAGCAGTTCCGGGACTAGCGACACCTACGAGCAGTACTTC. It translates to CASSSGTSDTYEQYF.

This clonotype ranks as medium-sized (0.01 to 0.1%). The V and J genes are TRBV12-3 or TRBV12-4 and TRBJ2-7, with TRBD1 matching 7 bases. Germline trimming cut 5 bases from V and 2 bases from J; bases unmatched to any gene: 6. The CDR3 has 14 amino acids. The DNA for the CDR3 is TGTGCCAGCAGTCGGACAGGTCCTACCTACGAGCAGTACTTC. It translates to CASSRTGPTYEQYF.

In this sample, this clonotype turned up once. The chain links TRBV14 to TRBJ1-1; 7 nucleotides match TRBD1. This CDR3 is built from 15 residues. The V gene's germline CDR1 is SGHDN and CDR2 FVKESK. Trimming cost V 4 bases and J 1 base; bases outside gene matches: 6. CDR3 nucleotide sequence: TGTGCCAGCAGCCCCGCAGGGGGATCGAACACTGAAGCTTTCTTT. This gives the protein CASSPAGGSNTEAFF.

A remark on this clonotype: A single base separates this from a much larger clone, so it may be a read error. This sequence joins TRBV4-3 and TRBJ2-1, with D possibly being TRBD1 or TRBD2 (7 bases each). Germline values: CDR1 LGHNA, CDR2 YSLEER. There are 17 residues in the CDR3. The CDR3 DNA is TGCGCCGGCAGCCAAGAGTGGGGGGGACAGTCCTACAATGAGCAGTTCTTC. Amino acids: CAGSQEWGGQSYNEQFF.

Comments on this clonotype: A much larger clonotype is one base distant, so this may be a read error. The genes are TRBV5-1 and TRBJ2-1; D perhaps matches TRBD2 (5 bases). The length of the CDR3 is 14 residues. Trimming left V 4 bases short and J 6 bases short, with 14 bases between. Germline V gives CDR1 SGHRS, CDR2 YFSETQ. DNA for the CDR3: TGCGCCAGCAGCATTAGCGAGAGGGTCAATGAGCAGTTCTTC. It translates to CASSISERVNEQFF.

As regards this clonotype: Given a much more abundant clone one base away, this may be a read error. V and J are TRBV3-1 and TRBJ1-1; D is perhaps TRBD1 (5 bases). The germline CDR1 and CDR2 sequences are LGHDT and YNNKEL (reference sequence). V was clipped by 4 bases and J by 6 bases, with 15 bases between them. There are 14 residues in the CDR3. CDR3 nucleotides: TGTGCCAGCAGCCCCCGCAAGAGGGGCGCTGAAGCTTTCTTT. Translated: CASSPRKRGAEAFF.

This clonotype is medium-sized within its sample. The CDR3 sequence: CASSPTGTEEAFF. DNA of the CDR3: TGCGCCAGCAGCCCAACCGGGACAGAAGAAGCTTTCTTT. The gene calls are TRBV4-1 and TRBJ1-1, with TRBD1 matching over 7 bases. Germline V gene lookup returns CDR1 MGHRA and CDR2 YSYEKL. This CDR3 region has 13 residues. Germline trimming cut 4 bases from V and 8 bases from J; bases unmatched to any gene: 7.

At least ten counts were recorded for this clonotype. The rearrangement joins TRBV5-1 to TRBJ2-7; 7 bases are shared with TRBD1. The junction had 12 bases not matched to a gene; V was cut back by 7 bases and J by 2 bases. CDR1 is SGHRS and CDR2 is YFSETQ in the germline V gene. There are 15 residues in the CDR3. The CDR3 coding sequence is TGCGCCAGCGGCGCATGGAGACAGGGTACCTACGAGCAGTACTTC. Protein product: CASGAWRQGTYEQYF.

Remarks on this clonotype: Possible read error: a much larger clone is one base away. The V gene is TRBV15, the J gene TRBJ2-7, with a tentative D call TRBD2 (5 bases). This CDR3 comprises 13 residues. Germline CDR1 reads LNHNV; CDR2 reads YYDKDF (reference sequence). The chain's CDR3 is CATSTGSSYEHYF. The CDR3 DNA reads TGTGCCACCAGCACTGGGAGTTCCTACGAGCACTACTTC.

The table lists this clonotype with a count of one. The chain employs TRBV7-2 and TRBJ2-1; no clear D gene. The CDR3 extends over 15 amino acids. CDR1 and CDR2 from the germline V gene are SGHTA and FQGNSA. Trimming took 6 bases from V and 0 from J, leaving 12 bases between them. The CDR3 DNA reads TGTGCCAGCAGGGCGGCTGTTACCTCCTACAATGAGCAGTTCTTC. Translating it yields CASRAAVTSYNEQFF.

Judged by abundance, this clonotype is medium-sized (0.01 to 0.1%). The CDR3 bases are TGTGCCAGCAGCCCATATATCACCGGGGAGCTGTTTTTT. It specifies CASSPYITGELFF. V and J are TRBV7-3 and TRBJ2-2; D not resolved. The CDR3 loop spans 13 amino acids. The germline V gene has CDR1 SGHTA and CDR2 FQGTGA. The germline V and J ends were trimmed by 5 bases and 4 bases, with 8 bases remaining between them.

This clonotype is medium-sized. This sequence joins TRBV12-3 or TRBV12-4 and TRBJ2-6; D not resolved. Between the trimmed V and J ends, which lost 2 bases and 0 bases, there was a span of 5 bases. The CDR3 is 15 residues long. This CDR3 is CASSLLSSGANVLTF. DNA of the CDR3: TGTGCCAGCAGTTTATTAAGCTCTGGGGCCAACGTCCTGACTTTC.

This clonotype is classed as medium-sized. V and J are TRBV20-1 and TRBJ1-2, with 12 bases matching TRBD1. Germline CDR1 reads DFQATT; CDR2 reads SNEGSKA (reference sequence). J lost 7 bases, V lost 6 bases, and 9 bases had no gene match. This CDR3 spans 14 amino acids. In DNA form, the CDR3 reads TGCAGTGCGAAAGGGACAGGGGGCAGAGTTGGCTACACCTTC. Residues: CSAKGTGGRVGYTF.

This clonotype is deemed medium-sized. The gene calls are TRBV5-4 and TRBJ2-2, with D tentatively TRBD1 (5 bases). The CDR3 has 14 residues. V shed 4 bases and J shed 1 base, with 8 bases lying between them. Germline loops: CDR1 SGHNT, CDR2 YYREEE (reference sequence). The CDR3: CASSVGQNTGELFF. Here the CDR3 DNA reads TGTGCCAGCAGCGTCGGACAGAACACCGGGGAGCTGTTTTTT.

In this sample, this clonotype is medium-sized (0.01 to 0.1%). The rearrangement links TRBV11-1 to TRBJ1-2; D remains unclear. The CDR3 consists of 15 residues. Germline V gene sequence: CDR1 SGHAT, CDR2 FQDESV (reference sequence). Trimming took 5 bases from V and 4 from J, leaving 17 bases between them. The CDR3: CASSPGRRDSYGYTF. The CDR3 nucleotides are TGTGCCAGCAGCCCAGGACGGCGGGATTCCTATGGCTACACCTTC.

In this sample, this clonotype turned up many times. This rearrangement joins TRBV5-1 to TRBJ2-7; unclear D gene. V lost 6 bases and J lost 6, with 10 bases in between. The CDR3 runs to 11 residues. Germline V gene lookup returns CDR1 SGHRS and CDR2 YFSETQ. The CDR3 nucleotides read TGCGCCAGCACGTACGACGGCGAGCAGTACTTC. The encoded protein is CASTYDGEQYF. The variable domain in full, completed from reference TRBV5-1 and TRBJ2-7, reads KAGVTQTPRYLIKTRGQQVTLSCSPISGHRSVSWYQQTPGQGLQFLFEYFSETQRNKGNFPGRFSGRQFSNSRSEMNVSTLELGDSALYLCASTYDGEQYFGPGTRLTVT.

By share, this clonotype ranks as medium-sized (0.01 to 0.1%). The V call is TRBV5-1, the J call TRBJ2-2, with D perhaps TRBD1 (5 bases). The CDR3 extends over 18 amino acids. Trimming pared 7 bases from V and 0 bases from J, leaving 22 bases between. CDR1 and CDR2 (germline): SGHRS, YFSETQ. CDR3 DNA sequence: TGCGCCAGCGCCAAATACGGTAGGGGCACCGCGAACACCGGGGAGCTGTTTTTT. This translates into CASAKYGRGTANTGELFF.

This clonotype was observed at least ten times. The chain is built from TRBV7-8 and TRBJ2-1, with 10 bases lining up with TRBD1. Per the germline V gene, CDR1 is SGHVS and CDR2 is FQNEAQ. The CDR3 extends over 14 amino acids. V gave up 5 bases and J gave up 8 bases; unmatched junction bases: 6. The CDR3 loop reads CASSRGQGIYEQFF. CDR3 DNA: TGTGCCAGCAGCCGGGGACAGGGGATCTATGAGCAGTTCTTC.

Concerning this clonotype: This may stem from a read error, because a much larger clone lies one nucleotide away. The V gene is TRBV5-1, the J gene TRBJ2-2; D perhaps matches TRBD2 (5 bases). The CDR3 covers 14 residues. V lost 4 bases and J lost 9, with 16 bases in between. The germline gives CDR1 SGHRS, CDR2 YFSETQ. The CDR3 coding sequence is TGCGCCAGCAGCCCCATCCTAGCAGCCAGGGAGCTGTTTTTT. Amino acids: CASSPILAARELFF.

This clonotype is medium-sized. The CDR3 nucleotides read TGTGCCAGCAGATTGACAGGAAATTCACCCCTCCACTTT. Protein: CASRLTGNSPLHF. The chain couples TRBV27 to TRBJ1-6, with a tentative D call TRBD1 (6 bases). The germline V gene has CDR1 MNHEY and CDR2 SMNVEV (reference sequence). CDR3 size: 13 residues. V was pared by 6 bases and J by 7 bases, with 10 bases between.